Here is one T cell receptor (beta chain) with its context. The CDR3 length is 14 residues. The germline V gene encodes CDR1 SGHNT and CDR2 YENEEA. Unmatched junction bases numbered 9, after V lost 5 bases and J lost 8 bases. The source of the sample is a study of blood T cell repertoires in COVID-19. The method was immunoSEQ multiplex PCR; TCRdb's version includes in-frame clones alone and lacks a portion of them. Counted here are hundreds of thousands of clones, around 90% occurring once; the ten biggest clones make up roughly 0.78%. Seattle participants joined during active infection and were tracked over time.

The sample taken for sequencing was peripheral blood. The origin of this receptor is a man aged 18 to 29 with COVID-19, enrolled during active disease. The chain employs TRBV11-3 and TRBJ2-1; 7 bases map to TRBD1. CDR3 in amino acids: CASSPWTGRDEQFF. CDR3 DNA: TGTGCCAGCAGCCCCTGGACAGGTAGGGATGAGCAGTTCTTC. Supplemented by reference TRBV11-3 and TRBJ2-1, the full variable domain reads EAGVVQSPRYKIIEKKQPVAFWCNPISGHNTLYWYLQNLGQGPELLIRYENEEAVDDSQLPKDRFSAERLKGVDSTLKIQPAELGDSAVYLCASSPWTGRDEQFFGPGTRLTVL.